These 21 T cell receptor beta chains were all obtained from the same sample, sequenced in a study of shared clonotypes between healthy human individuals. TCRdb keeps only in-frame clones here, not all; method: immunoSEQ multiplex PCR. The sample carries about 640,000 clones, approximately 75% recorded once. The specimen was memory CD4+ T cells sorted from blood. Subset described: CD45RA-negative fraction. The receptors stem from a woman in her 30s in good health.

The gene calls are TRBV6-5 and TRBJ2-6; TRBD2 might be the D (5 bases). V was pared by 0 bases and J by 0 bases, with 6 bases between. Per the germline V gene, CDR1 is MNHEY and CDR2 is SVGAGI. This CDR3 is 16 amino acids long. Here the CDR3 DNA reads TGTGCCAGCAGTTACTCCGGGGACTCTGGGGCCAACGTCCTGACTTTC. It is translated as CASSYSGDSGANVLTF.

In its sample, this clone was seen a few times. This sequence joins TRBV29-1 and TRBJ1-1; TRBD1 matches at 7 bases. V was pared by 5 bases and J by 4 bases, with 10 bases of the junction left unmatched. Germline CDR1 is SQVTM and CDR2 is ANQGSEA. The CDR3 extends over 14 amino acids. The CDR3 sequence is CSVWDRGVSTEAFF. The CDR3 DNA is TGCAGCGTTTGGGACAGAGGCGTAAGCACTGAAGCTTTCTTT.

With respect to this clone: A far larger clone is one nucleotide away, so this likely arose from a read error. V and J are TRBV6-6 and TRBJ2-7, with D perhaps TRBD2 (5 bases). The ends were cut back, 6 bases at V and 2 bases at J, with 5 bases in the middle. The CDR3 is made up of 11 amino acids. Looked up from germline, CDR1 is MNHNY and CDR2 is SVGAGI (reference sequence). CDR3 residues: CASSGAYEQYF. CDR3 DNA: TGTGCCAGCAGCGGGGCCTACGAGCAGTACTTC.

The CDR3 DNA is TGTGCCAGTACGAAGGGGACCCTCACTGAAGCTTTCTTT. This encodes CASTKGTLTEAFF. The gene calls are TRBV19 and TRBJ1-1, with D possibly matching TRBD1 (5 bases). Germline-derived CDR1 and CDR2 are LNHDA and SQIVND (reference sequence). V lost 7 bases, J lost 4 bases, and 13 bases lay in between. The CDR3 is 13 residues long.

The chain has TRBV6-5 and TRBJ2-2, with D hard to call. The germline V and J ends were trimmed by 3 bases and 6 bases, with 17 bases remaining between them. In germline, CDR1 is MNHEY, CDR2 SVGAGI. The CDR3 covers 16 residues. DNA for the CDR3: TGTGCCAGCAGTTATGGGGTAAAGCCTAGGTCCGGGGAGCTGTTTTTT. Protein: CASSYGVKPRSGELFF.

The chain couples TRBV5-1 to TRBJ1-1; weak D call: TRBD1 (5 bases). The CDR3 is made up of 15 amino acids. Germline V gene data show CDR1 as SGHRS and CDR2 as YFSETQ. The ends were cut back, 4 bases at V and 5 bases at J, with 18 bases in the middle. This CDR3 reads CASSKVLRGETEAFF. As DNA, the CDR3 is TGCGCCAGCAGCAAGGTCTTAAGGGGTGAAACTGAAGCTTTCTTT.

The chain links TRBV21-1 to TRBJ2-3; the table's TRBD2 call for D was not verified on the DNA. TRBV21-1 is labeled a pseudogene. The CDR3 has 18 residues. CDR3 loop: CASSNIRGREENTDTQYF. CDR3 bases: TGTGCCAGCAGCAACATAAGGGGGCGGGAGGAGAACACAGATACGCAGTATTTT.

The rearrangement links TRBV27 to TRBJ2-6; tentatively, D is TRBD2 (5 bases). Per germline, CDR1 MNHEY and CDR2 SMNVEV (reference sequence). The CDR3 contains 18 residues. Trimming left V 7 bases short and J 2 bases short, with 21 bases between. CDR3 coding DNA: TGTGCCAGCAAAACTCTAACCCGGATGAGGGCTGGGGCCAACGTCCTGACTTTC. As protein: CASKTLTRMRAGANVLTF. Filled out from reference TRBV27 and TRBJ2-6, the complete variable domain reads EAQVTQNPRYLITVTGKKLTVTCSQNMNHEYMSWYRQDPGLGLRQIYYSMNVEVTDKGDVPEGYKVSRKEKRNFPLILESPSPNQTSLYFCASKTLTRMRAGANVLTFGAGSRLTVL.

The J gene is TRBJ2-7, the V gene TRBV4-2; D gene unclear. Per the germline V gene, CDR1 is LGHNA and CDR2 is YNFKEQ. This CDR3 comprises 15 residues. V lost 0 bases to trimming and J lost 7 bases, with 16 bases between them. CDR3 bases: TGTGCCAGCAGCCAAGAGGCCGGGCTCGAGTGGGAGCAGTACTTC. This sequence encodes CASSQEAGLEWEQYF.

Here the CDR3 DNA reads TGCGCCAGCAGCTTGTGGTCTAGCGGGCCCCGCACAGATACGCAGTATTTT. Translation: CASSLWSSGPRTDTQYF. The rearrangement joins TRBV5-1 to TRBJ2-3; TRBD2 matches 8 bases. The CDR3 is made up of 17 amino acids. J was trimmed by 1 base and V by 1 base; bases with no gene match: 8. Germline assignment: CDR1 SGHRS and CDR2 YFSETQ. The variable domain in full, with the rest retrieved from reference TRBV5-1 and TRBJ2-3, is KAGVTQTPRYLIKTRGQQVTLSCSPISGHRSVSWYQQTPGQGLQFLFEYFSETQRNKGNFPGRFSGRQFSNSRSEMNVSTLELGDSALYLCASSLWSSGPRTDTQYFGPGTRLTVL.

This clone was detected once. V usage is TRBV28 and J usage is TRBJ2-7; 12 bases agree with TRBD1. Germline V gene data show CDR1 as MDHEN and CDR2 as SYDVKM. V shed 2 bases and J 7 bases; nucleotides not matched to a gene: 6. The CDR3 loop spans 15 amino acids. This CDR3 reads CASSLSRDRGLEQYF. CDR3 bases: TGTGCCAGCAGTTTAAGCCGGGACAGGGGGCTTGAGCAGTACTTC.

This clone showed up just a few times. This CDR3 is CASSLWRNSYNEQFF. CDR3 bases: TGCGCCAGCAGCTTGTGGCGTAACTCCTACAATGAGCAGTTCTTC. V gene TRBV5-1 combines with J gene TRBJ2-1; D remains unclear. Per germline, CDR1 SGHRS and CDR2 YFSETQ. V lost 1 base to trimming and J lost 0 bases, with 8 bases between them. The CDR3 loop spans 15 amino acids.

The rearrangement joins TRBV19 to TRBJ2-2, with 7 positions matching TRBD1. This CDR3 has 14 amino acids. Trimming took 10 bases from V and 1 from J; bases not matched to a gene: 6. Germline V CDR1 and CDR2: LNHDA, SQIVND (reference sequence). The CDR3 region has the DNA TGTGCCACGTCGGGGACAGTGAACACCGGGGAGCTGTTTTTT. Translated: CATSGTVNTGELFF. The full variable domain, its missing parts supplied by reference TRBV19 and TRBJ2-2, is DGGITQSPKYLFRKEGQNVTLSCEQNLNHDAMYWYRQDPGQGLRLIYYSQIVNDFQKGDIAEGYSVSREKKESFPLTVTSAQKNPTAFYLCATSGTVNTGELFFGEGSRLTVL.

This chain connects TRBV6-1 to TRBJ1-1; 11 bases are a match to TRBD1. Trimming cost V 1 base and J 7 bases; bases outside gene matches: 8. CDR1 is MNHNS and CDR2 is SASEGT in the germline V gene. The CDR3 extends over 16 amino acids. The CDR3 bases are TGTGCCAGCAGTGAAGGACCCGGGACAGGGGGGCTTGAAGCTTTCTTT. Protein product: CASSEGPGTGGLEAFF.

The V and J genes are TRBV2 and TRBJ2-3; no clear D gene. Germline lookup yields CDR1 SNHLY and CDR2 FYNNEI. Trimming cost V 5 bases and J 6 bases, with 12 bases left between them. This CDR3 is built from 13 residues. The CDR3 spells CASSRIWQDTQYF. Here the CDR3 DNA reads TGTGCCAGCAGTCGCATCTGGCAGGATACGCAGTATTTT.

A few counts support this clone. DNA of the CDR3: TGTGCCAGCTCACCGCCCGGGGTCCCCTCTGGAAACACCATATATTTT. Translated, it gives CASSPPGVPSGNTIYF. The genes are TRBV18 and TRBJ1-3; D is unresolved. With 3 bases removed from V and 0 bases from J, the gap between germline ends came to 12 bases. Germline assignment: CDR1 KGHSH and CDR2 LQKENI. The CDR3 consists of 16 residues.

This rearrangement joins TRBV7-8 to TRBJ2-3; maybe TRBD1 (7 bases). V was shortened by 5 bases and J by 1 base, with 13 bases between the two germline ends. The CDR3 is 15 amino acids. Germline-derived CDR1 and CDR2 are SGHVS and FQNEAQ. CDR3 region: CASSPRDSRTDTQYF. CDR3 nucleotide sequence: TGTGCCAGCAGCCCGCGGGACAGCCGCACAGATACGCAGTATTTT.

The rearrangement links TRBV2 to TRBJ2-2; 9 nucleotides match TRBD2. The germline gives CDR1 SNHLY, CDR2 FYNNEI. J gave up 3 bases and V 6 bases, and 5 bases lay outside the gene matches. The CDR3 consists of 15 residues. The CDR3 loop is CASSGSGSDTGELFF. The CDR3 nucleotides read TGTGCCAGCAGCGGTAGCGGGAGTGACACCGGGGAGCTGTTTTTT. Full variable domain (missing parts from reference TRBV2 and TRBJ2-2): EPEVTQTPSHQVTQMGQEVILRCVPISNHLYFYWYRQILGQKVEFLVSFYNNEISEKSEIFDDQFSVERPDGSNFTLKIRSTKLEDSAMYFCASSGSGSDTGELFFGEGSRLTVL.

The CDR3 is CASSPRQGQETQYF. The DNA of the CDR3 is TGTGCCAGCAGCCCCCGACAGGGACAAGAGACCCAGTACTTC. The genes are TRBV16 and TRBJ2-5; 7 bases are a match to TRBD1. Looked up from germline, CDR1 is KGHSY and CDR2 is FQNENV. The J segment lost 2 bases and the V segment lost 4 bases, leaving 4 bases of the junction unmatched. The CDR3 has 14 amino acids. The entire variable domain, with the rest obtained from reference TRBV16 and TRBJ2-5, is as follows: GEEVAQTPKHLVRGEGQKAKLYCAPIKGHSYVFWYQQVLKNEFKFLISFQNENVFDETGMPKERFSAKCLPNSPCSLEIQATKLEDSAVYFCASSPRQGQETQYFGPGTRLLVL.

The gene calls are TRBV28 and TRBJ2-7; the match to TRBD1 covers 7 bases. Per the germline V gene, CDR1 is MDHEN and CDR2 is SYDVKM. The CDR3 is 14 residues long. Unmatched junction bases numbered 8, after V lost 6 bases and J lost 3 bases. The CDR3 loop reads CASRWKQGNYEQYF. CDR3 DNA: TGTGCCAGCAGATGGAAACAGGGGAACTACGAGCAGTACTTC.

The chain joins TRBV9 to TRBJ1-4, with TRBD1 matching over 8 bases. The CDR3 covers 14 residues. Germline V gives CDR1 SGDLS, CDR2 YYNGEE. V dropped 3 bases and J dropped 5; count of bases not matched to a gene: 3. The CDR3 reads CASSGTGYNEKLFF. The CDR3 nucleotides read TGTGCCAGCAGCGGGACAGGGTACAATGAAAAACTGTTTTTT. Supplemented by reference TRBV9 and TRBJ1-4, the full variable domain reads DSGVTQTPKHLITATGQRVTLRCSPRSGDLSVYWYQQSLDQGLQFLIQYYNGEERAKGNILERFSAQQFPDLHSELNLSSLELGDSALYFCASSGTGYNEKLFFGSGTQLSVL.